Below are 4 T cell receptor beta chains sequenced from a single sample in a study of cytomegalovirus exposure and HLA in healthy donors. PCR involved 60 Vbeta and 13 Jbeta primers. TCRdb's copy holds only in-frame clones and misses some; the assay was immunoSEQ multiplex PCR. The sample carries about 170,000 clones, about 80% recorded once. The sequenced material came from PBMCs. The origin of the receptors is a girl under 18 in good health and CMV-seropositive.

This clone occurred a few times. V and J are TRBV30 and TRBJ2-7, with TRBD1 as a possible D gene (5 bases). The CDR3 consists of 11 residues. CDR1 GTSNPN and CDR2 SVGIG come from the germline V gene (reference sequence). Trimming left V 2 bases short and J 4 bases short, with 6 bases between. In DNA, the CDR3 is TGTGCCTGGAGTCGGACATACGAGCAGTACTTC. Amino acid sequence: CAWSRTYEQYF.

The J gene is TRBJ2-1, the V gene TRBV25-1; 8 bases map to TRBD2. This CDR3 comprises 17 residues. CDR1 and CDR2 from the germline V gene are MGHDK and SYGVNS. V was pared by 3 bases and J by 8 bases, with 15 bases of the junction left unmatched. CDR3 coding DNA: TGTGCCAGCAGTGAGGAGCGGGGACTAGGGATTGTCTATGAGCAGTTCTTC. Protein sequence: CASSEERGLGIVYEQFF.

The chain carries TRBV7-6 and TRBJ1-5, with TRBD1 as a possible D gene (5 bases). Germline V gene data show CDR1 as SGHVS and CDR2 as FNYEAQ. This CDR3 region has 15 residues. V was pared by 1 base and J by 0 bases, with 7 bases between. As DNA, the CDR3 is TGTGCCAGCAGCTTAGGGGGGGATAGCAATCAGCCCCAGCATTTT. Its translation: CASSLGGDSNQPQHF.

This clone was detected only once. V is TRBV29-1 and J is TRBJ2-3, with 14 bases that match TRBD2. This CDR3 is 22 amino acids long. Germline V gene sequence: CDR1 SQVTM, CDR2 ANQGSEA. The V gene end was trimmed by 0 bases and the J gene end by 1 base; junction bases not matched to a gene: 18. CDR3 sequence: CSVEDVTSGGAFSIGGTDTQYF. The CDR3 nucleotides read TGCAGCGTTGAAGATGTGACTAGCGGGGGGGCCTTCTCGATAGGAGGCACAGATACGCAGTATTTT.